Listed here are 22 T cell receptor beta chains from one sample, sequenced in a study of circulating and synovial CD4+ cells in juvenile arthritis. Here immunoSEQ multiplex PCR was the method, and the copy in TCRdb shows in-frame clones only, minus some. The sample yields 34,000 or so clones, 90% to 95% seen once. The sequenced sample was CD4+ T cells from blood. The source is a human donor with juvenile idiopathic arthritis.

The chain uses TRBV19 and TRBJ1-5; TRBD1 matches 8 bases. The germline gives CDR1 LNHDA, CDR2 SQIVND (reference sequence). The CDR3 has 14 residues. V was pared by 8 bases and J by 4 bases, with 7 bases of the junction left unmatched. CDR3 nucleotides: TGTGCCAGTCTTCGACAGGGGAGTAATCAGCCCCAGCATTTT. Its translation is CASLRQGSNQPQHF.

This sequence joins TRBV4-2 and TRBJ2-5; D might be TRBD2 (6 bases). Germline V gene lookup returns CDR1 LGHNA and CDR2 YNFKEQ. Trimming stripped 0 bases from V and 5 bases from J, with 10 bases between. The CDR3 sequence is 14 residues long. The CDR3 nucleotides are TGTGCCAGCAGCCAAGATCGGGGGAAGGAGACCCAGTACTTC. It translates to CASSQDRGKETQYF.

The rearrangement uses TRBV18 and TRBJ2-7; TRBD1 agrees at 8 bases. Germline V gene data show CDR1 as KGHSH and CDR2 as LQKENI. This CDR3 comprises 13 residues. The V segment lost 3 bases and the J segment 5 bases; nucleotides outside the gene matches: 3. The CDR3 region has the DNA TGTGCCAGCTCACCGGAGACAGGGGACGAGCAGTACTTC. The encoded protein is CASSPETGDEQYF.

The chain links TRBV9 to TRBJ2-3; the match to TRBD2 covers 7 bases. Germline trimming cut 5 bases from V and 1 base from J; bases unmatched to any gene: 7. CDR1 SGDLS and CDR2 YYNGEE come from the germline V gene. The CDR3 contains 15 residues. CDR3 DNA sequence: TGTGCCAGCAGGCGGGGAGGGGCTGGCACAGATACGCAGTATTTT. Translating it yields CASRRGGAGTDTQYF.

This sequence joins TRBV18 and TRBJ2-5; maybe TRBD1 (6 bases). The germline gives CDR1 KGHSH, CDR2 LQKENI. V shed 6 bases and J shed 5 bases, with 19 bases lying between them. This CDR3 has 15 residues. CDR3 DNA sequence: TGTGCCAGCTCCCCCCGACAGGACTCGGGCGAGACCCAGTACTTC. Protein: CASSPRQDSGETQYF.

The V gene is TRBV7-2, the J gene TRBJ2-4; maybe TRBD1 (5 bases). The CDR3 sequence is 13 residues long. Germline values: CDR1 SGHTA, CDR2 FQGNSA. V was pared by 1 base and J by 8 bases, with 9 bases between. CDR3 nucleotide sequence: TGTGCCAGCAGCTTAGATGGGGCAGACATTCAGTACTTC. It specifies CASSLDGADIQYF.

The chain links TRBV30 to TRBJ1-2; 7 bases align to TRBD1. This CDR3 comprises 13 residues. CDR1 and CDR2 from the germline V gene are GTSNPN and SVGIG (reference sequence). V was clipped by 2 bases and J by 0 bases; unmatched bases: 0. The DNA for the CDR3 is TGTGCCTGGAGTACAGGGGCTAACTATGGCTACACCTTC. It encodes CAWSTGANYGYTF.

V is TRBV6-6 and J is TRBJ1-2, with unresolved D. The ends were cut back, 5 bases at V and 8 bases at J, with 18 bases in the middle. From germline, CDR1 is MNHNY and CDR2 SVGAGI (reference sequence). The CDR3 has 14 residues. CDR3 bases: TGTGCCAGCAGTCACCGCGGGGTAACTATGGGCTACACCTTC. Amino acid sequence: CASSHRGVTMGYTF.

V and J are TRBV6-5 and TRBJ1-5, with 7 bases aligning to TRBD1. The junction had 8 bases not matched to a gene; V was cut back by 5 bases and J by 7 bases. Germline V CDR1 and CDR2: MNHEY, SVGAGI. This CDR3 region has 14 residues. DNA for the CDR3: TGTGCCAGCAGTCTAGGGGGCTTCGGGCAGCCCCAGCATTTT. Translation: CASSLGGFGQPQHF.

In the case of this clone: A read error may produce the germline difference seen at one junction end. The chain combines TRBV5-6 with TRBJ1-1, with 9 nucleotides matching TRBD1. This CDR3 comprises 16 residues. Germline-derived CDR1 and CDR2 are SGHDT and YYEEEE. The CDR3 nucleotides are TGTGCCAGCAGCTTGGCGGGGACAGGGTTTACAGCTGACGCTTTCTTT. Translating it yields CASSLAGTGFTADAFF.

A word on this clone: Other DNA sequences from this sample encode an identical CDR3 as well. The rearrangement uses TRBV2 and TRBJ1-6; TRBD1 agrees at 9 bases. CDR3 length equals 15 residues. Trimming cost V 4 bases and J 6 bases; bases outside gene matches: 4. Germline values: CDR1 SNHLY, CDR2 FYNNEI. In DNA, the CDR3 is TGTGCCAGCAGTGGGGGACAGGGAGGTAATTCACCCCTCCACTTT. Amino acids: CASSGGQGGNSPLHF.

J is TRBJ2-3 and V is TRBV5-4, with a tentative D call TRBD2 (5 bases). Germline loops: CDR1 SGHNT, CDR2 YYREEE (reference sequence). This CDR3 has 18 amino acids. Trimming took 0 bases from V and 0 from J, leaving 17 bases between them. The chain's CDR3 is CASSLVRGSGTSTDTQYF. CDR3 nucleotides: TGTGCCAGCAGCTTGGTACGGGGAAGCGGAACTAGCACAGATACGCAGTATTTT.

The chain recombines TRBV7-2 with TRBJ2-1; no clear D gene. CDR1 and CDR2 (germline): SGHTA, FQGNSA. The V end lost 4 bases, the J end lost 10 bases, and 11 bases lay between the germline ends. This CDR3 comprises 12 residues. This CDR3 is CASSSEMREQFF. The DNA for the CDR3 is TGTGCCAGCAGCTCGGAGATGAGGGAGCAGTTCTTC.

CDR3: CASKRDIGTDTQYF. Written as DNA, the CDR3 is TGTGCCAGCAAAAGGGACATCGGCACAGATACGCAGTATTTT. The chain has TRBV6-1 and TRBJ2-3; maybe TRBD1 (6 bases). Trimming left V 7 bases short and J 1 base short, with 12 bases between. The length of the CDR3 is 14 residues. Germline lookup yields CDR1 MNHNS and CDR2 SASEGT.

The CDR3 here is CASSPSLNGETQYF. The CDR3, as DNA: TGTGCCAGCTCACCATCCCTGAACGGAGAGACCCAGTACTTC. The V call is TRBV18, the J call TRBJ2-5; D is ambiguous. Trimming took off 2 bases at V and 4 bases at J, with 11 bases between the two ends. Germline V gene lookup returns CDR1 KGHSH and CDR2 LQKENI. This CDR3 has 14 residues.

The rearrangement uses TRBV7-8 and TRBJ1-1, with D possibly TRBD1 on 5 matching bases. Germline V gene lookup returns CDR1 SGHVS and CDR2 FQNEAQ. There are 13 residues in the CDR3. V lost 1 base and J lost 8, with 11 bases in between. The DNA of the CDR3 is TGTGCCAGCAGCTTAGGGCCGCCAGGGGAAGCTTTCTTT. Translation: CASSLGPPGEAFF. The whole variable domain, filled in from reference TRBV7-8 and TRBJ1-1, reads GAGVSQSPRYKVAKRGQDVALRCDPISGHVSLFWYQQALGQGPEFLTYFQNEAQLDKSGLPSDRFFAERPEGSVSTLKIQRTQQEDSAVYLCASSLGPPGEAFFGQGTRLTVV.

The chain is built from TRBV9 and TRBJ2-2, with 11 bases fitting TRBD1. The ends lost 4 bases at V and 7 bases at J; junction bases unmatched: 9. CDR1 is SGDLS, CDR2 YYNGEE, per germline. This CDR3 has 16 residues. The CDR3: CASSLSGQGAIGELFF. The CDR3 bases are TGTGCCAGCAGCCTTAGCGGACAGGGGGCCATCGGGGAGCTGTTTTTT.

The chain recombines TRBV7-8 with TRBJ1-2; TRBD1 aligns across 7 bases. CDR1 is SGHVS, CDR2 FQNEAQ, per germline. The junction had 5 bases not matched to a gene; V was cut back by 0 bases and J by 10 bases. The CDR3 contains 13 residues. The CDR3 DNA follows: TGTGCCAGCAGCTTAGCAAGACAGGGATACTACACCTTC. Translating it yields CASSLARQGYYTF.

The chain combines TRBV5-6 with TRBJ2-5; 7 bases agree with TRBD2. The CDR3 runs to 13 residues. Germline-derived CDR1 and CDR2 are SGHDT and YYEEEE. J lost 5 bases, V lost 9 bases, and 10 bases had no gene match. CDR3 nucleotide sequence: TGTGCCACCAATCGGGAGGATGAGGAGACCCAGTACTTC. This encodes CATNREDEETQYF.

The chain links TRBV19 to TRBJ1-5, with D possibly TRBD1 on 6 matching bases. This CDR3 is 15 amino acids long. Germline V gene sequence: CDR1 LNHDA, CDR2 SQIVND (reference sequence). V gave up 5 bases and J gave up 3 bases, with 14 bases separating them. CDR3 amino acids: CASSLPQGYNQPQHF. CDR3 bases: TGTGCCAGTAGTCTCCCACAGGGCTACAATCAGCCCCAGCATTTT.

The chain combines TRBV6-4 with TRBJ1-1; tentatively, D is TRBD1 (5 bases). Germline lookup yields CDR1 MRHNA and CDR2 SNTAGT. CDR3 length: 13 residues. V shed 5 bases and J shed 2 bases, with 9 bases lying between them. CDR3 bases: TGTGCCAGCAGTCTTACAGGAAACACTGAAGCTTTCTTT. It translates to CASSLTGNTEAFF.

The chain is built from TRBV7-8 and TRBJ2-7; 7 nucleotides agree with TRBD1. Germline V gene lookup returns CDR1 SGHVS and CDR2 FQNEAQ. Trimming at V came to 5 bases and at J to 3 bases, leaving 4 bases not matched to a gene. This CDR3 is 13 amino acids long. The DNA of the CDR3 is TGTGCCAGCAGCGGACAGGTTTACTACGAGCAGTACTTC. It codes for CASSGQVYYEQYF.